The 28 T cell receptor beta chains in this list originate from one sample, sequenced in a study of blood T cell repertoires in COVID-19. Profiling relied on immunoSEQ multiplex PCR, and the TCRdb table lists in-frame clones only, not all of them. Among about 89,000 clones listed, around 80% were seen once. The sequencing sample was made of peripheral blood. These receptor sequences come from a human donor in a cohort sampled during active COVID-19.

The chain recombines TRBV11-2 with TRBJ1-3; TRBD1 matches at 7 bases. The ends lost 1 base at V and 0 bases at J; junction bases unmatched: 6. CDR1 SGHAT and CDR2 FQNNGV come from the germline V gene. This CDR3 has 17 amino acids. CDR3 coding DNA: TGTGCCAGCAGCTTAGTGGGACAGAGAAGCTCTGGAAACACCATATATTTT. Translation: CASSLVGQRSSGNTIYF.

The chain combines TRBV6-5 with TRBJ2-1, with TRBD2 as a possible D gene (6 bases). This CDR3 has 11 residues. Germline V gene data show CDR1 as MNHEY and CDR2 as SVGAGI. V lost 5 bases, J lost 10 bases, and 9 bases lay in between. The CDR3 DNA is TGTGCCAGCAGTAGAAGCGGGGAGCAGTTCTTC. Protein: CASSRSGEQFF.

The chain uses TRBV2 and TRBJ1-5; weak D call: TRBD1 (6 bases). The germline V gene encodes CDR1 SNHLY and CDR2 FYNNEI. The V end was cut by 4 bases, the J end by 9 bases, with 19 bases between. The CDR3 has 15 residues. The CDR3 loop reads CASSAEDSRGRPQHF. The CDR3 nucleotides are TGTGCCAGCAGTGCCGAGGACAGTCGAGGGAGGCCCCAGCATTTT.

The V gene is TRBV7-2, the J gene TRBJ1-2; D is perhaps TRBD1 (5 bases). Germline CDR1 reads SGHTA; CDR2 reads FQGNSA. This CDR3 contains 16 residues. V lost 0 bases and J 7 bases, leaving 18 bases between the germline ends. CDR3 residues: CASSLAGGRASSGYTF. As DNA, the CDR3 is TGTGCCAGCAGCTTAGCGGGGGGGAGGGCGTCCTCTGGCTACACCTTC.

The chain uses TRBV29-1 and TRBJ2-7, with 9 bases identical to TRBD1. Per the germline V gene, CDR1 is SQVTM and CDR2 is ANQGSEA. This CDR3 has 13 residues. V shed 6 bases and J 5 bases; nucleotides not matched to a gene: 8. The CDR3 sequence is CSVRDRVVHEQYF. The CDR3 DNA reads as TGCAGCGTGAGGGACAGGGTTGTCCACGAGCAGTACTTC.

This clone came up a few times. The chain employs TRBV19 and TRBJ2-7, with TRBD1 matching over 7 bases. The germline V gene encodes CDR1 LNHDA and CDR2 SQIVND (reference sequence). The CDR3 runs 14 residues. The ends lost 4 bases at V and 2 bases at J; junction bases unmatched: 5. CDR3 in DNA: TGTGCCAGTAGTAAGGACAGGAGAACCTACGAGCAGTACTTC. It translates to CASSKDRRTYEQYF.

The chain couples TRBV6-5 to TRBJ1-1, with 7 bases matching TRBD1. There are 13 residues in the CDR3. CDR1 and CDR2 (germline): MNHEY, SVGAGI. V was clipped by 4 bases and J by 5 bases; unmatched bases: 4. The CDR3 sequence is CASSSTQGTEAFF. CDR3 DNA sequence: TGTGCCAGCAGTTCCACACAGGGGACTGAAGCTTTCTTT.

J is TRBJ2-7 and V is TRBV5-4; 9 bases match TRBD2. The CDR3 has 15 amino acids. V lost 4 bases to trimming and J lost 3 bases; unmatched junction nucleotides: 8. Germline CDR1 and CDR2: SGHNT and YYREEE (reference sequence). Written as DNA, the CDR3 is TGTGCCAGCAGCGCCGGGACTAGCAGAAACTACGAGCAGTACTTC. Its protein product is CASSAGTSRNYEQYF.

The V call is TRBV5-6, the J call TRBJ2-5; 8 bases map to TRBD1. From germline, CDR1 is SGHDT and CDR2 YYEEEE. CDR3 length: 14 amino acids. Losses at the gene ends were 4 bases for V and 2 bases for J; bases not matched to a gene: 4. CDR3 region: CASSRYRGQETQYF. The CDR3 region has the DNA TGTGCCAGCAGCAGATACAGGGGGCAAGAGACCCAGTACTTC.

This chain joins TRBV19 and TRBJ2-7; no clear D. The CDR3 consists of 13 residues. The germline V and J ends were trimmed by 4 bases and 6 bases, with 13 bases remaining between them. From germline, CDR1 is LNHDA and CDR2 SQIVND (reference sequence). For the CDR3, the DNA is TGTGCCAGTAGTAGTGTAGGAGACTCCGAGCAGTACTTC. Translation: CASSSVGDSEQYF. The whole variable domain, remainder taken from reference TRBV19 and TRBJ2-7, is DGGITQSPKYLFRKEGQNVTLSCEQNLNHDAMYWYRQDPGQGLRLIYYSQIVNDFQKGDIAEGYSVSREKKESFPLTVTSAQKNPTAFYLCASSSVGDSEQYFGPGTRLTVT.

The chain combines TRBV30 with TRBJ1-1, with TRBD1 as a possible D gene (5 bases). This CDR3 has 15 amino acids. Trimming removed 1 base from V and 1 base from J, with 13 bases in between. The V gene's germline CDR1 is GTSNPN and CDR2 SVGIG (reference sequence). CDR3 in amino acids: CAWSGQKGSNTEAFF. CDR3 sequence (DNA): TGTGCCTGGAGTGGGCAGAAGGGGTCGAACACTGAAGCTTTCTTT.

This clone appeared once. The chain combines TRBV18 with TRBJ1-3; tentative D call: TRBD1 (6 bases). The CDR3 totals 15 residues. Trimming pared 8 bases from V and 2 bases from J, leaving 16 bases between. Germline V gene sequence: CDR1 KGHSH, CDR2 LQKENI. The CDR3 DNA reads as TGTGCCAGCACATCGCAGGACAGAGCTGGAAACACCATATATTTT. Its protein is CASTSQDRAGNTIYF.

The chain uses TRBV10-3 and TRBJ2-7; 10 bases are shared with TRBD1. The germline gives CDR1 ENHRY, CDR2 SYGVKD. V dropped 5 bases and J dropped 5; count of bases not matched to a gene: 9. The CDR3 loop spans 15 amino acids. Here the CDR3 reads CAISHATGGIDEQYF. The CDR3 region has the DNA TGTGCCATCAGTCACGCGACAGGGGGCATCGACGAGCAGTACTTC.

This clone was counted only a few times. CDR3 sequence (DNA): TGTGCCAGCAGCCCCTATGGGGGGAGCGGTACGCAGTATTTT. It specifies CASSPYGGSGTQYF. This chain joins TRBV7-2 and TRBJ2-3; tentatively, D is TRBD2 (6 bases). V lost 5 bases to trimming and J lost 8 bases, with 17 bases between them. Germline loops: CDR1 SGHTA, CDR2 FQGNSA. This CDR3 spans 14 amino acids.

This sequence joins TRBV28 and TRBJ2-2, with 8 positions matching TRBD1. CDR3 length: 14 amino acids. CDR1 and CDR2 (germline): MDHEN, SYDVKM. V shed 6 bases, J shed 5 bases, and the junction held 5 bases outside the gene matches. The CDR3 protein is CASRPQGATGELFF. The CDR3 DNA sequence: TGTGCCAGCAGACCCCAGGGGGCGACCGGGGAGCTGTTTTTT.

The genes are TRBV3-1 (or the pseudogene TRBV3-2) and TRBJ2-1; 9 bases agree with TRBD2. This CDR3 is 17 amino acids long. Germline V gene sequence: CDR1 LGHDT, CDR2 YNNKEL (reference sequence). Trimming at V came to 3 bases and at J to 2 bases, leaving 8 bases not matched to a gene. CDR3 nucleotides: TGTGCCAGCAGCCAGGTCATCCTAGCGGGGACCTACAATGAGCAGTTCTTC. Translation: CASSQVILAGTYNEQFF.

The chain couples TRBV4-1 to TRBJ2-3, with D possibly being TRBD1 (5 bases). The V end lost 6 bases, the J end lost 2 bases, and 18 bases lay between the germline ends. The CDR3 is made up of 16 amino acids. CDR1 MGHRA and CDR2 YSYEKL come from the germline V gene. CDR3: CASSRMGQAITDTQYF. The DNA for the CDR3 is TGCGCCAGCAGTCGCATGGGGCAGGCAATCACAGATACGCAGTATTTT.

The rearrangement uses TRBV7-2 and TRBJ2-5; the D is unclear. The CDR3 sequence is 16 residues long. The V and J ends lost 5 bases and 5 bases respectively, with 21 bases between them. Germline assignment: CDR1 SGHTA and CDR2 FQGNSA. The DNA for the CDR3 is TGTGCCAGCAGCAAGACCCCAGCTGGCGGTGCGGAGACCCAGTACTTC. Translation gives CASSKTPAGGAETQYF.

This clone was counted once. The V gene is TRBV4-2, the J gene TRBJ2-2; D unresolved. The CDR3 extends over 15 amino acids. V was pared by 1 base and J by 1 base, with 7 bases between. Germline CDR1 reads LGHNA; CDR2 reads YNFKEQ. The CDR3 nucleotides are TGTGCCAGCAGCCAAGCCCCAGAGAACACCGGGGAGCTGTTTTTT. The encoded protein is CASSQAPENTGELFF.

This clone was found once. The rearrangement uses TRBV5-1 and TRBJ2-5; TRBD1 matches at 8 bases. Germline CDR1 is SGHRS and CDR2 is YFSETQ. V was clipped by 0 bases and J by 5 bases; unmatched bases: 9. There are 16 residues in the CDR3. The CDR3: CASSLAPGQGLETQYF. CDR3 nucleotides: TGCGCCAGCAGCTTGGCCCCCGGACAGGGTCTGGAGACCCAGTACTTC.

A few counts support this clone. V gene TRBV11-1 combines with J gene TRBJ2-7, with 7 bases aligning to TRBD2. CDR3 length equals 14 residues. Per the germline V gene, CDR1 is SGHAT and CDR2 is FQDESV (reference sequence). V lost 7 bases to trimming and J lost 0 bases; unmatched junction nucleotides: 6. For the CDR3, the DNA is TGTGCCAGCAAGGGGCGCGGGAGCTCCTACGAGCAGTACTTC. Translation gives CASKGRGSSYEQYF. The full variable domain, with the rest looked up from reference TRBV11-1 and TRBJ2-7, is EAEVAQSPRYKITEKSQAVAFWCDPISGHATLYWYRQILGQGPELLVQFQDESVVDDSQLPKDRFSAERLKGVDSTLKIQPAELGDSAMYLCASKGRGSSYEQYFGPGTRLTVT.

The chain employs TRBV7-3 and TRBJ2-5; 8 bases line up with TRBD2. Germline lookup yields CDR1 SGHTA and CDR2 FQGTGA. CDR3 length equals 17 residues. Losses at the gene ends were 5 bases for V and 5 bases for J; bases not matched to a gene: 16. CDR3 DNA: TGTGCCAGCAGCACGCAAGGTGGCCGCGGGAGGCCGGAGACCCAGTACTTC. This sequence encodes CASSTQGGRGRPETQYF.

V is TRBV27 and J is TRBJ2-5; D might be TRBD1 (6 bases). Trimming took 7 bases from V and 3 from J, leaving 27 bases between them. This CDR3 region has 18 residues. Germline V gene data show CDR1 as MNHEY and CDR2 as SMNVEV (reference sequence). The CDR3: CASTSIRPGGRNEETQYF. In nucleotides, the CDR3 is TGTGCCAGCACCTCTATACGACCTGGGGGCAGGAATGAAGAGACCCAGTACTTC.

The chain combines TRBV5-1 with TRBJ1-6; TRBD1 matches 8 bases. The CDR3 sequence is 15 residues long. V trimming: 0 bases; J trimming: 6 bases; junction bases outside the gene matches: 2. Germline loops: CDR1 SGHRS, CDR2 YFSETQ. The chain's CDR3 is CASSLEGQVNSPLHF. DNA for the CDR3: TGCGCCAGCAGCTTGGAGGGACAGGTTAATTCACCCCTCCACTTT.

The CDR3 coding sequence is TGTGCCAGCAGTACAGGGGGGGGTACCCAGTACTTC. Its translation: CASSTGGGTQYF. This chain joins TRBV28 and TRBJ2-5; a possible D gene is TRBD1 (8 bases). Trimming left V 5 bases short and J 8 bases short, with 12 bases between. The V gene's germline CDR1 is MDHEN and CDR2 SYDVKM. The CDR3 has 12 amino acids.

The CDR3 loop reads CAFWTGSANEQFF. Here the CDR3 DNA reads TGTGCCTTTTGGACAGGGTCTGCCAATGAGCAGTTCTTC. The chain employs TRBV30 and TRBJ2-1; TRBD1 agrees at 8 bases. The CDR3 loop spans 13 amino acids. Per germline, CDR1 GTSNPN and CDR2 SVGIG (reference sequence). The V gene end was trimmed by 7 bases and the J gene end by 6 bases; junction bases not matched to a gene: 8.

The genes are TRBV29-1 and TRBJ1-4, with 7 bases identical to TRBD1. This CDR3 contains 13 residues. Germline V gene sequence: CDR1 SQVTM, CDR2 ANQGSEA. The trim removed 5 bases at V and 7 bases at J, leaving 7 bases unmatched. Here the CDR3 DNA reads TGCAGCGTTAGACAGGGACGTCGTGAAAAACTGTTTTTT. Its protein is CSVRQGRREKLFF.

This chain links TRBV2 with TRBJ1-2; D unresolved. The CDR3 totals 13 residues. V lost 2 bases and J lost 8, with 12 bases in between. Germline V gives CDR1 SNHLY, CDR2 FYNNEI. The CDR3 DNA follows: TGTGCCAGCAGTGAACTGGGTACAGAAGGCTACACCTTC. It yields the protein CASSELGTEGYTF.